Following are 9 T cell receptor beta chains from one sample sequenced in a study of blood T cell repertoires in COVID-19. The protocol was immunoSEQ multiplex PCR, while the TCRdb copy is restricted to in-frame clones and leaves out a portion. This table holds hundreds of thousands of clones, 91% found once. The sequenced sample was peripheral blood. These receptors were taken from a woman aged 18-29 years who had recovered from COVID-19.

V and J are TRBV11-3 and TRBJ2-5; D is possibly TRBD2 (6 bases). Trimming stripped 1 base from V and 2 bases from J, with 14 bases between. Germline-derived CDR1 and CDR2 are SGHNT and YENEEA. The CDR3 runs to 16 residues. As DNA, the CDR3 is TGTGCCAGCAGCTTAGTCTTCGGTGGGGGGCAAGAGACCCAGTACTTC. This gives the protein CASSLVFGGGQETQYF.

This CDR3 is CASSLRGGRNNYGYTF. The CDR3 nucleotides are TGTGCCAGCAGCTTGAGGGGGGGCAGGAATAACTATGGCTACACCTTC. The chain has TRBV5-6 and TRBJ1-2; maybe TRBD1 (6 bases). Deletions cut 1 base from V and 1 base from J, with 14 bases between. There are 16 residues in the CDR3. Looked up from germline, CDR1 is SGHDT and CDR2 is YYEEEE.

The CDR3 sequence: CASSPRAGANTGELFF. In nucleotides, the CDR3 is TGTGCCAGCAGCCCCCGCGCGGGAGCGAACACCGGGGAGCTGTTTTTT. The chain employs TRBV5-5 and TRBJ2-2; TRBD2 aligns across 7 bases. The CDR3 extends over 16 amino acids. The junction had 6 bases not matched to a gene; V was cut back by 4 bases and J by 0 bases. The V gene's germline CDR1 is SGHKS and CDR2 YYEKEE (reference sequence).

The V and J genes are TRBV4-1 and TRBJ1-1, with D maybe TRBD1 (5 bases). The CDR3 is made up of 15 amino acids. Germline CDR1 is MGHRA and CDR2 is YSYEKL. V lost 4 bases, J lost 11 bases, and 23 bases lay in between. CDR3 coding DNA: TGCGCCAGCAGCCTGAAAGTCCTAGGGGAGGGGTTGGCTTTCTTT. Its protein product is CASSLKVLGEGLAFF.

This clone showed up just a few times. The gene calls are TRBV10-1 and TRBJ2-7; 9 bases are a match to TRBD1. J lost 0 bases, V lost 7 bases, and 7 bases had no gene match. This CDR3 region has 15 residues. From germline, CDR1 is WNHNN and CDR2 SYGVQD (reference sequence). The CDR3 DNA reads TGCGCCAGCATTCGGACAGGGGTCGTCTCCTACGAGCAGTACGTC. Protein product: CASIRTGVVSYEQYV.

The chain recombines TRBV28 with TRBJ1-5, with 8 bases lining up with TRBD1. Germline CDR1 is MDHEN and CDR2 is SYDVKM. The CDR3 consists of 15 residues. V trimming: 5 bases; J trimming: 4 bases; junction bases outside the gene matches: 7. This CDR3 is CASSIPGTGNQPQHF. The CDR3 nucleotides read TGTGCCAGCAGTATCCCCGGGACAGGTAATCAGCCCCAGCATTTT.

The chain combines TRBV9 with TRBJ2-2, with 8 bases that match TRBD2. Germline loops: CDR1 SGDLS, CDR2 YYNGEE. Trimming cost V 1 base and J 2 bases; bases outside gene matches: 4. This CDR3 contains 16 residues. CDR3 region: CASSVTSGLNTGELFF. DNA for the CDR3: TGTGCCAGCAGCGTAACTAGCGGACTAAACACCGGGGAGCTGTTTTTT.

The rearrangement links TRBV6-6 to TRBJ2-7; the match to TRBD2 covers 14 bases. CDR1 and CDR2 from the germline V gene are MNHNY and SVGAGI (reference sequence). The CDR3 loop spans 14 amino acids. The trim removed 6 bases at V and 6 bases at J, leaving 4 bases unmatched. The CDR3 here is CASRGTSGSPEQYV. The CDR3 nucleotides are TGTGCCAGCAGAGGGACTAGCGGGAGTCCCGAGCAGTACGTC.

This clone was counted a single time. The chain combines TRBV15 with TRBJ1-2, with a possible D match to TRBD1 (5 bases). This CDR3 has 15 amino acids. The V gene lost 0 bases and the J gene lost 2 bases, with 10 bases spanning the gap. The germline gives CDR1 LNHNV, CDR2 YYDKDF (reference sequence). This CDR3 reads CATSRETGVNYGYTF. CDR3 coding DNA: TGTGCCACCAGCAGAGAGACGGGGGTAAACTATGGCTACACCTTC.